These 15 T cell receptor beta chains originate from one sample sequenced in a study of T-cell reconstitution after alpha-beta-depleted transplantation in children. Unique molecular identifiers were incorporated during preparation of the TCRbeta library. Each CDR3 protein gets one entry after TCRdb re-called the PCR reads with MiXCR. This table holds under 300,000 distinct CDR3 sequences, around 9.7% found once. Source: PBMCs from the stem cell graft donor, taken from the stem cell graft. The receptors derive from a human donor who donated a stem cell graft to a child with SCID.

This clonotype showed up many times. The gene calls are TRBV12-3 or TRBV12-4 and TRBJ2-1; a weak D match, TRBD1 (6 bases). Trimming took off 7 bases at V and 1 base at J, with 14 bases between the two ends. The CDR3 contains 15 residues. This CDR3 is CASTQEDSSYNEQFF. CDR3 nucleotides: TGTGCCAGCACCCAAGAGGACAGTTCCTACAATGAGCAGTTCTTC.

Many counts were recorded for this clonotype. CDR3 nucleotide sequence: TGCGCCAGCAGCCAAGGTCCGGACAGTTATGGCTACACCTTC. Amino acid sequence: CASSQGPDSYGYTF. V and J are TRBV4-1 and TRBJ1-2, with D possibly being TRBD1 (6 bases). The CDR3 loop spans 14 amino acids. CDR1 MGHRA and CDR2 YSYEKL come from the germline V gene. Trimming took 1 base from V and 5 from J, leaving 11 bases between them.

This clonotype appeared many times. The chain is built from TRBV5-1 and TRBJ1-5; no firm D call. Per the germline V gene, CDR1 is SGHRS and CDR2 is YFSETQ. The CDR3 contains 13 residues. With 6 bases removed from V and 2 bases from J, the gap between germline ends came to 9 bases. The CDR3: CASTEDGNQPQHF. The DNA for the CDR3 is TGCGCCAGCACGGAGGACGGCAATCAGCCCCAGCATTTT. The whole variable domain, remainder taken from reference TRBV5-1 and TRBJ1-5, is KAGVTQTPRYLIKTRGQQVTLSCSPISGHRSVSWYQQTPGQGLQFLFEYFSETQRNKGNFPGRFSGRQFSNSRSEMNVSTLELGDSALYLCASTEDGNQPQHFGDGTRLSIL.

This clonotype occurred once. The rearrangement joins TRBV19 to TRBJ1-2, with D possibly being TRBD1 (6 bases). The V end lost 2 bases, the J end lost 2 bases, and 9 bases lay between the germline ends. CDR1 LNHDA and CDR2 SQIVND come from the germline V gene (reference sequence). The CDR3 has 14 amino acids. DNA of the CDR3: TGTGCCAGTAGTATAACAGGGCCGAACTATGGCTACACCTTC. This gives the protein CASSITGPNYGYTF.

This clonotype was detected ten times or more. This chain uses TRBV12-3 or TRBV12-4 with TRBJ2-1; tentatively, D is TRBD1 (6 bases). Between the trimmed V and J ends, which lost 2 bases and 6 bases, there was a span of 26 bases. There are 19 residues in the CDR3. CDR3 coding DNA: TGTGCCAGCAGTTTAATGTGGGGGCCCCAGGGAACCTCATTCAATGAGCAGTTCTTC. This translates into CASSLMWGPQGTSFNEQFF.

This clonotype occurred many times. The chain recombines TRBV5-1 with TRBJ1-2; 7 bases map to TRBD1. There are 13 residues in the CDR3. Germline loops: CDR1 SGHRS, CDR2 YFSETQ. The V gene end was trimmed by 1 base and the J gene end by 8 bases; junction bases not matched to a gene: 5. The CDR3 region is CASSLMQGEGYTF. The CDR3 DNA is TGCGCCAGCAGCTTGATGCAGGGGGAAGGCTACACCTTC.

This chain uses TRBV30 with TRBJ1-5; D is possibly TRBD1 (5 bases). V dropped 3 bases and J dropped 1 base, with 10 bases sitting between them. CDR1 is GTSNPN, CDR2 SVGIG, per germline (reference sequence). The CDR3 extends over 14 amino acids. The CDR3: CAWSGGVSNQPQHF. As DNA, the CDR3 is TGTGCCTGGAGCGGGGGGGTGAGCAATCAGCCCCAGCATTTT.

Comments on this clonotype: This may be a read error: a much more frequent sequence differs by one nucleotide. V and J are TRBV7-2 and TRBJ1-1; 11 bases are shared with TRBD1. The CDR3 extends over 14 amino acids. Germline V gene sequence: CDR1 SGHTA, CDR2 FQGNSA. CDR3 sequence (DNA): TGTGCCAGCAGCTTCCCCGGACAGGGGGCAGATGCTCTCTTT. This sequence encodes CASSFPGQGADALF.

The chain combines TRBV5-1 with TRBJ2-1; possibly TRBD1 for D (6 bases). Per the germline V gene, CDR1 is SGHRS and CDR2 is YFSETQ. Trimming removed 1 base from V and 12 bases from J, with 20 bases in between. The CDR3 is made up of 15 amino acids. Written as DNA, the CDR3 is TGCGCCAGCAGCTTGTTGGGGGCCGAAACCCTGGGGCAGTTCTTC. Its protein product is CASSLLGAETLGQFF.

This clonotype turned up a few times. J is TRBJ2-7 and V is TRBV7-8; D remains ambiguous. This CDR3 is built from 11 residues. From germline, CDR1 is SGHVS and CDR2 FQNEAQ. The V gene lost 7 bases and the J gene lost 6 bases, with 10 bases spanning the gap. CDR3 amino acids: CASMERTEQYF. As DNA, the CDR3 is TGTGCCAGCATGGAGAGGACCGAGCAGTACTTC.

This clonotype was recorded at least ten times. The chain couples TRBV7-9 to TRBJ1-6; D unresolved. V was shortened by 4 bases and J by 8 bases, with 9 bases between the two germline ends. Germline loops: CDR1 SEHNR, CDR2 FQNEAQ (reference sequence). The CDR3 length is 13 residues. The CDR3 here is CASSSGRYSPLHF. The CDR3 DNA follows: TGTGCCAGCAGCTCAGGACGGTATTCACCCCTCCACTTT.

This clonotype was found many times. The rearrangement links TRBV28 to TRBJ2-2; D remains ambiguous. Germline values: CDR1 MDHEN, CDR2 SYDVKM. Between the trimmed V and J ends, which lost 5 bases and 3 bases, there was a span of 22 bases. This CDR3 comprises 18 residues. Here the CDR3 reads CASSQRLIRIIDTGELFF. For the CDR3, the DNA is TGTGCCAGCAGTCAACGGCTGATAAGGATAATTGACACCGGGGAGCTGTTTTTT.

This clonotype showed up many times. The chain carries TRBV3-1 and TRBJ2-7; D is perhaps TRBD2 (5 bases). The germline CDR1 and CDR2 sequences are LGHDT and YNNKEL (reference sequence). With 0 bases removed from V and 3 bases from J, the gap between germline ends came to 15 bases. This CDR3 spans 16 amino acids. In DNA, the CDR3 is TGTGCCAGCAGCCAAGATTGGGGAGAGAGTCGCTACGAGCAGTACTTC. Its protein product is CASSQDWGESRYEQYF.

The chain combines TRBV20-1 with TRBJ1-1, with D possibly being TRBD1 (5 bases). The CDR3 totals 12 residues. Germline loops: CDR1 DFQATT, CDR2 SNEGSKA (reference sequence). V was clipped by 3 bases and J by 6 bases, with 11 bases between them. The CDR3 DNA reads TGCAGTGCTAGGGCGGCAGGGTCTGAAGCTTTCTTT. Translation: CSARAAGSEAFF.

This clonotype occurred many times. This chain connects TRBV6-4 to TRBJ2-3, with TRBD2 matching 11 bases. The germline CDR1 and CDR2 sequences are MRHNA and SNTAGT. The V and J ends lost 5 bases and 2 bases, in that order; junction bases with no gene match: 3. This CDR3 has 15 amino acids. CDR3: CASSTGLAVTDTQYF. The CDR3 DNA is TGTGCCAGCAGTACGGGACTAGCGGTCACAGATACGCAGTATTTT.